These 30 T cell receptor beta chains came from one sample sequenced in a study of shared clonotypes between healthy human individuals. TCRdb's copy holds only in-frame clones and misses some; the assay was immunoSEQ multiplex PCR. The table records under 1,100,000 clones, around 78% of them present only once. The sequenced sample was memory CD4+ T cells from PBMCs. Subset meaning: CD45RA-negative fraction. Every receptor here comes from a man younger than 35 in good health. Some clones in this sample may be carry-over from other donors' samples.

This clone was seen only a few times. This rearrangement joins TRBV6-1 to TRBJ1-4; TRBD1 is a possible D gene (5 bases). The CDR3 runs to 15 residues. Per germline, CDR1 MNHNS and CDR2 SASEGT. Trimming shortened V by 4 bases and J by 4 bases, and 13 bases separated the two germline ends. The CDR3 nucleotides are TGTGCCAGCAGTGCCCCAGGGAGAGTTAATGAAAAACTGTTTTTT. This translates into CASSAPGRVNEKLFF.

The genes are TRBV15 and TRBJ2-3, with D perhaps TRBD2 (7 bases). Trimming shortened V by 0 bases and J by 0 bases, and 10 bases separated the two germline ends. This CDR3 is 16 amino acids long. Germline CDR1 and CDR2: LNHNV and YYDKDF (reference sequence). This CDR3 reads CATSRDRGASTDTQYF. CDR3 coding DNA: TGTGCCACCAGCAGAGATCGGGGGGCTAGCACAGATACGCAGTATTTT.

V is TRBV7-2 and J is TRBJ2-5; D assignment may be TRBD1 or TRBD2 (6 bases each). The CDR3 totals 14 residues. Germline values: CDR1 SGHTA, CDR2 FQGNSA. The germline V and J ends were trimmed by 1 base and 5 bases, with 11 bases remaining between them. CDR3 residues: CASSLDQGRETQYF. The CDR3 DNA reads TGTGCCAGCAGCTTAGATCAGGGGAGGGAGACCCAGTACTTC.

The chain combines TRBV7-9 with TRBJ1-1; D gene uncertain. The CDR3 consists of 13 residues. Germline V gene lookup returns CDR1 SEHNR and CDR2 FQNEAQ (reference sequence). The V end was cut by 5 bases, the J end by 2 bases, with 9 bases between. CDR3 coding DNA: TGTGCCAGCAGCCCATCCGTTAACACTGAAGCTTTCTTT. Protein product: CASSPSVNTEAFF.

The V and J genes are TRBV6-5 and TRBJ2-7; 9 nucleotides align to TRBD1. The V gene's germline CDR1 is MNHEY and CDR2 SVGAGI. This CDR3 is built from 16 residues. V was pared by 2 bases and J by 1 base, with 6 bases of the junction left unmatched. This CDR3 is CASSYGGQGRSYEQYF. Here the CDR3 DNA reads TGTGCCAGCAGTTACGGGGGACAGGGCCGATCCTACGAGCAGTACTTC.

V gene TRBV27 combines with J gene TRBJ2-7; 16 bases are a match to TRBD2. Trimming took 6 bases from V and 2 from J; bases not matched to a gene: 1. The germline V gene has CDR1 MNHEY and CDR2 SMNVEV (reference sequence). The CDR3 runs to 15 residues. CDR3 sequence: CASRGLAGGTYEQYF. The CDR3 bases are TGTGCCAGCAGGGGACTAGCGGGAGGGACCTACGAGCAGTACTTC.

This clone was seen only once. The chain uses TRBV27 and TRBJ1-2; no firm D call. The germline CDR1 and CDR2 sequences are MNHEY and SMNVEV (reference sequence). The V end was cut by 0 bases, the J end by 8 bases, with 7 bases between. CDR3 length: 12 amino acids. The CDR3 spells CASSLSGVGYTF. DNA for the CDR3: TGTGCCAGCAGTTTATCGGGTGTCGGCTACACCTTC.

Remarks on this clone: A read error may produce the germline difference seen at one junction end. This rearrangement joins TRBV29-1 to TRBJ1-4; no definite D call. The length of the CDR3 is 12 residues. Germline values: CDR1 SQVTM, CDR2 ANQGSEA. The CDR3 DNA sequence: TGCAGCGTTGAGTCGGGGAACGAAAAACTGCTTTTT. It is translated as CSVESGNEKLLF.

This sequence joins TRBV2 and TRBJ2-7, with D hard to call. The CDR3 consists of 12 residues. V lost 7 bases to trimming and J lost 5 bases, with 12 bases between them. CDR1 SNHLY and CDR2 FYNNEI come from the germline V gene. This CDR3 reads CASTDRGHEQYF. CDR3 sequence (DNA): TGTGCCAGCACCGACCGTGGCCACGAGCAGTACTTC.

This clone is a singleton in its sample. The chain carries TRBV11-2 and TRBJ2-1; D is uncertain. The CDR3 runs to 13 residues. The V and J ends lost 4 bases and 8 bases respectively, with 12 bases between them. The germline V gene has CDR1 SGHAT and CDR2 FQNNGV. The CDR3 DNA is TGTGCCAGCAGCTCTTCTCTAGAGCATGAGCAGTTCTTC. It yields the protein CASSSSLEHEQFF.

The sample holds a few counts of this clone. The chain has TRBV5-1 and TRBJ2-2; 7 bases match TRBD2. This CDR3 region has 14 residues. Per the germline V gene, CDR1 is SGHRS and CDR2 is YFSETQ. J lost 6 bases, V lost 5 bases, and 7 bases had no gene match. This CDR3 is CASRAGAVSGELFF. The CDR3 DNA reads TGCGCCAGCAGGGCGGGAGCGGTCTCCGGGGAGCTGTTTTTT.

The gene calls are TRBV19 and TRBJ2-3, with D possibly being TRBD2 (5 bases). V lost 6 bases, J lost 2 bases, and 9 bases lay in between. The CDR3 is 13 residues long. Germline CDR1 is LNHDA and CDR2 is SQIVND (reference sequence). CDR3 sequence reads: CASRTRATDTQYF. The CDR3 bases are TGTGCCAGTAGAACGCGGGCCACAGATACGCAGTATTTT. The full variable domain, completed using reference TRBV19 and TRBJ2-3, is DGGITQSPKYLFRKEGQNVTLSCEQNLNHDAMYWYRQDPGQGLRLIYYSQIVNDFQKGDIAEGYSVSREKKESFPLTVTSAQKNPTAFYLCASRTRATDTQYFGPGTRLTVL.

In its sample, this clone was seen once. V and J are TRBV28 and TRBJ2-5; 7 bases line up with TRBD2. V shed 3 bases, J shed 5 bases, and the junction held 21 bases outside the gene matches. The germline V gene encodes CDR1 MDHEN and CDR2 SYDVKM. This CDR3 region has 19 residues. Written as DNA, the CDR3 is TGTGCCAGCAGTTTGGGGGGGGTTCGAAAAAGACCCCAAGTGGAGACCCAGTACTTC. Protein product: CASSLGGVRKRPQVETQYF.

The chain joins TRBV5-1 to TRBJ2-1; D may be TRBD2 (5 bases). The germline V gene encodes CDR1 SGHRS and CDR2 YFSETQ. The CDR3 runs to 16 residues. Trimming removed 2 bases from V and 4 bases from J, with 16 bases in between. The CDR3 loop reads CASSLTVGSSYNEQFF. The DNA for the CDR3 is TGCGCCAGCAGCTTAACCGTGGGGAGTTCGTACAATGAGCAGTTCTTC.

This clone was picked up many times. The genes are TRBV6-5 and TRBJ2-2, with no clear D. This CDR3 has 12 amino acids. V was trimmed by 6 bases and J by 5 bases, leaving 7 bases between them. Germline V gene sequence: CDR1 MNHEY, CDR2 SVGAGI. CDR3 sequence: CASRGSTGELFF. In nucleotides, the CDR3 is TGTGCCAGCAGGGGGTCTACCGGGGAGCTGTTTTTT.

The rearrangement links TRBV2 to TRBJ2-3; tentatively, D is TRBD2 (6 bases). Germline V gene lookup returns CDR1 SNHLY and CDR2 FYNNEI. V was pared by 8 bases and J by 1 base, with 19 bases between. CDR3 length: 16 residues. The CDR3 DNA reads TGTGCCAGCTCAAGGACGTGGCGGGAAGGCACAGATACGCAGTATTTT. It is translated as CASSRTWREGTDTQYF.

V gene TRBV18 combines with J gene TRBJ2-1, with TRBD1 identical over 10 bases. The CDR3 is 15 residues long. Germline V gives CDR1 KGHSH, CDR2 LQKENI. Unmatched junction bases numbered 1, after V lost 3 bases and J lost 2 bases. In DNA, the CDR3 is TGTGCCAGCTCACCCGGGACAGGGGCCTACAATGAGCAGTTCTTC. Its translation: CASSPGTGAYNEQFF.

This clone has more than one count but fewer than ten. The sample holds other DNA sequences that translate to the same CDR3. The V call is TRBV18, the J call TRBJ1-1; no clear D. The CDR3 has 13 amino acids. Germline CDR1 is KGHSH and CDR2 is LQKENI. Trimming pared 0 bases from V and 5 bases from J, leaving 7 bases between. For the CDR3, the DNA is TGTGCCAGCTCACCACCCGCGGTGACTGAAGCTTTCTTT. Translation gives CASSPPAVTEAFF.

V gene TRBV5-4 combines with J gene TRBJ2-1; 10 bases match TRBD1. The germline V gene has CDR1 SGHNT and CDR2 YYREEE (reference sequence). The CDR3 covers 16 residues. V lost 4 bases, J lost 4 bases, and 8 bases stayed unmatched. This CDR3 is CASSPGTGEDYNEQFF. The DNA of the CDR3 is TGTGCCAGCAGCCCCGGGACAGGGGAGGATTACAATGAGCAGTTCTTC.

The sample holds a few counts of this clone. The gene calls are TRBV28 and TRBJ2-6, with 11 bases identical to TRBD2. The CDR3 length is 20 residues. V lost 7 bases and J lost 4; bases outside the gene matches: 18. Germline lookup yields CDR1 MDHEN and CDR2 SYDVKM. DNA of the CDR3: TGTGCCAGCATCTCTGGGACTAGCGGCAGGCTATGGTACGGGGCCAACGTCCTGACTTTC. It yields the protein CASISGTSGRLWYGANVLTF.

Worth noting for this clone: The sample holds other DNA sequences that translate to the same CDR3. The chain combines TRBV30 with TRBJ2-1; 7 nucleotides align to TRBD1. V lost 5 bases, J lost 2 bases, and 6 bases stayed unmatched. Germline loops: CDR1 GTSNPN, CDR2 SVGIG (reference sequence). CDR3 size: 14 residues. The CDR3 DNA is TGTGCCTGGTCGACCGGGACAGCCTACAATGAGCAGTTCTTC. Amino acids: CAWSTGTAYNEQFF.

V gene TRBV19 combines with J gene TRBJ1-5; TRBD1 agrees at 10 bases. The CDR3 consists of 16 residues. V was pared by 3 bases and J by 6 bases, with 8 bases of the junction left unmatched. CDR1 is LNHDA, CDR2 SQIVND, per germline (reference sequence). The CDR3 coding sequence is TGTGCCAGTAGTATCCCAGGACAGGGGGGCAGTCAGCCCCAGCATTTT. It is translated as CASSIPGQGGSQPQHF.

This clone occurred once. The rearrangement joins TRBV11-3 to TRBJ2-7, with 10 bases aligning to TRBD2. This CDR3 is 16 amino acids long. The V and J ends lost 5 bases and 4 bases, in that order; junction bases with no gene match: 11. CDR1 SGHNT and CDR2 YENEEA come from the germline V gene. CDR3 region: CASSRPLAGEGYEQYF. CDR3 DNA sequence: TGTGCCAGCAGCCGACCGCTAGCGGGAGAAGGGTACGAGCAGTACTTC.

The chain joins TRBV5-1 to TRBJ2-7; perhaps TRBD2 as D (6 bases). Germline V gene sequence: CDR1 SGHRS, CDR2 YFSETQ. Trimming stripped 4 bases from V and 4 bases from J, with 15 bases between. The CDR3 consists of 14 residues. The CDR3 protein is CASSPQGGVYEQYF. CDR3 coding DNA: TGCGCCAGCAGCCCTCAGGGCGGGGTATACGAGCAGTACTTC. The full variable domain, with the rest looked up from reference TRBV5-1 and TRBJ2-7, is KAGVTQTPRYLIKTRGQQVTLSCSPISGHRSVSWYQQTPGQGLQFLFEYFSETQRNKGNFPGRFSGRQFSNSRSEMNVSTLELGDSALYLCASSPQGGVYEQYFGPGTRLTVT.

The chain employs TRBV6-1 and TRBJ1-2; weak D call: TRBD1 (6 bases). This CDR3 region has 13 residues. Between the trimmed V and J ends, which lost 3 bases and 6 bases, there was a span of 11 bases. Per the germline V gene, CDR1 is MNHNS and CDR2 is SASEGT. CDR3 region: CASSEVQGHGYTF. The DNA for the CDR3 is TGTGCCAGCAGTGAGGTACAGGGCCATGGCTACACCTTC.

With respect to this clone: This sample also contains other DNA sequences that code for the same CDR3. This sequence joins TRBV2 and TRBJ2-5; 9 bases align to TRBD2. V was clipped by 3 bases and J by 1 base; unmatched bases: 6. The CDR3 is 16 residues long. Germline CDR1 SNHLY, CDR2 FYNNEI. DNA of the CDR3: TGTGCCAGCAGTGAGGGACTAGCCGGGGGCCAAGAGACCCAGTACTTC. This encodes CASSEGLAGGQETQYF.

Notes on this clone: Its ends do not fully match the called genes, so a read error is possible. V gene TRBV29-1 combines with J gene TRBJ2-2; D gene ambiguous. Germline V lookup: CDR1 SQVTM, CDR2 ANQGSEA. This CDR3 contains 11 residues. CDR3 nucleotides: TGCAGTGTTGGATACACCGGGGAGCTGTTTTTT. Amino acid sequence: CSVGYTGELFF.

The chain has TRBV5-1 and TRBJ1-4; D is unclear. V lost 4 bases, J lost 4 bases, and 8 bases lay in between. The germline V gene has CDR1 SGHRS and CDR2 YFSETQ. This CDR3 spans 13 amino acids. The chain's CDR3 is CASSPGINEKLFF. CDR3 DNA: TGCGCCAGCAGCCCGGGCATTAATGAAAAACTGTTTTTT.

V gene TRBV4-2 combines with J gene TRBJ1-4; D may be TRBD1 (6 bases). The V and J ends lost 4 bases and 0 bases respectively, with 15 bases between them. CDR1 is LGHNA, CDR2 YNFKEQ, per germline. This CDR3 spans 17 amino acids. CDR3: CASSPGTSSTTNEKLFF. In DNA form, the CDR3 reads TGTGCCAGCAGCCCAGGGACAAGCTCGACAACTAATGAAAAACTGTTTTTT.

The chain combines TRBV11-2 with TRBJ1-2, with 7 bases that match TRBD1. This CDR3 region has 13 residues. Germline values: CDR1 SGHAT, CDR2 FQNNGV. The J segment lost 4 bases and the V segment lost 5 bases, leaving 4 bases of the junction unmatched. This CDR3 reads CASSGGQFYGYTF. CDR3 DNA: TGTGCCAGCAGCGGGGGACAGTTCTATGGCTACACCTTC.